This T cell receptor (beta chain) is from a study of blood T cell repertoires in COVID-19. Study context: Samples came from the United States, Italy and Spain, spanning acute and convalescent COVID-19.

Germline CDR1 reads MDHEN; CDR2 reads SYDVKM. There are 13 residues in the CDR3. Unmatched junction bases numbered 4, after V lost 3 bases and J lost 7 bases. Authors' data handling: By means of reference gene primer amplification, nucleated cell counts were estimated. Sequenced by immunoSEQ multiplex PCR; TCRdb stores in-frame clones only, minus some. That table is the source of V, J and clone size, and D and trimming were worked out from the DNA. The table lists some 390,000 clones, roughly 89% of them singletons, with about 1.7% in the top ten. Everyone who took part was about 18 to 90 years old, and they came from about two dozen US areas. Which cohort a participant joined came from the clinical history participants gave.

This chain joins TRBV28 and TRBJ2-7; 9 nucleotides agree with TRBD1. The receptor comes from a woman in her twenties or thirties who had recovered from COVID-19. Material: PBMCs or T cells enriched from blood (not recorded which). The CDR3 bases are TGTGCCAGCAGTTTGGGGACAGGGCTTGAGCAGTACTTC. Translating gives CASSLGTGLEQYF.